This T cell receptor (beta chain) was found in a study of cytomegalovirus exposure and HLA in healthy donors (TCRdb year 2017). Study-level background: An earlier analysis of 587 of the donors reported about 260 Gb of sequence data and some 110 million unique TCR beta sequences obtained from roughly 180 million T cells. About 280 gigabases of sequencing data and 70 million to 95 million unique TCR sequences made up an early release that covered 500 to 650 HLA-typed donors. The genetic ancestry cluster associated with self-reported Caucasian donors included over 80% of the 398 genotyped donors. The study aimed to test whether cataloging public T cell receptors could reveal signatures of past pathogen exposure. Using immunosequencing, the study profiled T cell repertoires from about 650 subjects and related those repertoires to cytomegalovirus serostatus. Along with the approximately 600-subject first cohort, a separate validation cohort of over a hundred different subjects was used. High-throughput TCR immunosequencing, statistical association of individual TCRs with disease status, and machine learning were combined to predict cytomegalovirus infection status. A later analysis re-examined previously published TCR beta repertoires from roughly 720 donors and added high-resolution HLA genotyping to investigate patterns of TCR occurrence. Rather than drawing on any new phenotypic data, the later analysis identified candidate immune exposures from TCR beta sequences and the way those sequences occurred across donors. To decide whether each TCR beta V gene segment behaved as functional or pseudogenic, an earlier analysis of 587 of the donors relied on high-throughput TCR beta sequencing. Donor age, sex, ethnicity and CMV serostatus were compiled together with the repertoire data. A later genetic analysis took genome-wide SNP genotypes for about three fifths of the 666 donors and used that subset as a discovery cohort. All discovery cohort repertoires had been generated on a single sequencing platform. HLA typing covered class I and class II loci at four-digit resolution. Typing coverage varied by locus: roughly 629-630 donors for A, B, C, DRB1 and DQB1; 522 for DQA1; more than 600 for DPA1; some 470 for DPB1. Because of strong linkage in the cohort, 5 or 6 DR-DQ haplotypes were treated as single units for association and clustering. Among 300 to 500 genotyped donors of the cohort, an average of approximately 240,000 unique TCR beta nucleotide sequences was sequenced per donor, of which roughly 17% were non-productive. What the work shows at the level of the full study, not this receptor alone: A cluster of highly shared sequence variants was judged likely to represent a technical artifact of the sequencing pipeline. In a later analysis, several top co-occurrence clusters were reported to appear linked to parvovirus B19, influenza, CMV and Epstein-Barr virus. In a later genetic analysis, a missense DCLRE1C variant was associated with V-gene and J-gene trimming of TCR beta chains, and the association was replicated in an independent cohort. CMV serostatus was the only immune exposure information available for the cohort. Because HLA typing was unavailable for some donors at each locus, only the typed subset was used in association tests. Linkage disequilibrium might explain the correlated functional status among segregating V segments, but an unknown experimental factor could not be ruled out. In a later analysis, TCR association rates were found to vary across HLA loci, with the most associated TCRs seen for DRB1 alleles and the fewest for HLA-C alleles. Fewer than 20 rarely observed V segments, including chromosome 9 orphons, were excluded from the earlier analysis of just under 600 of the donors because counts were too low. The study gave a list of some 150 TCR beta chains associated with cytomegalovirus. Most CMV-associated TCR beta chains appeared to be HLA-restricted in a later analysis, and the HLA associations seemed to be driven largely by CMV exposure. Across donors, most TCR sequences were observed very rarely, whereas some public TCRs were present in many individuals. Roughly uniform sequencing depth across donors was assumed in presence/absence analyses, although this assumption may not hold. According to a later genetic analysis, donors in an Asian-associated ancestry cluster had fewer N-insertions in productive TCRs than the approximately 700-donor mean. Only TCR beta chains were sequenced in this cohort, and the absence of alpha or paired-chain data limited detectable features. Strong co-occurrence of HLA alleles, especially DR and DQ, made assigning TCR associations to individual alleles difficult. A further reported finding was that TCR beta sequences accurately predicted the HLA-A and HLA-B alleles for most subjects in the first cohort. Specific HLA alleles were associated with 15,000 to 20,000 TCR beta sequences at a false discovery rate of 0.05 in a later analysis. According to the authors, the approach could potentially be generalized to other disease states and immunological phenotypes. In an earlier analysis of 500 to 650 of the donors, most TCR beta V segments appeared in productive rearrangements about 90% or about 30% of the time, broadly matching IMGT annotations. In both the original and validation cohorts, the classifier was reported to diagnose cytomegalovirus status with high specificity and sensitivity. Some IMGT-functional V segments, including TRBV6-2 and TRBV6-3, could not be told apart with the 87-base-pair reads, so those segments were excluded. In vitro tests confirmed that a few of the cytomegalovirus-associated TCR beta chains recognize cytomegalovirus antigens. In a later analysis, HLA-associated TCR beta chains showed more clonal expansion and lower generation probabilities than non-associated chains that were equally common.

The library relied on the immunoSEQ multiplex PCR assay. The multiplex PCR relied on a mix of 60 forward primers for TCR Vbeta segments and 13 reverse primers for TCR Jbeta segments. The CDR3 region of rearranged TCR beta genes was amplified from genomic DNA by a multiplex PCR assay. Amplified TCR beta libraries were sequenced as 87-base-pair reads on the Illumina HiSeq System. The authors' analysis ran thus. In a later analysis, roughly 80 million unique TCR beta chains were counted across the 500 to 850 repertoires, and roughly 11 million of these chains were shared by at least two donors. Raw reads were error-corrected and collapsed into unique sequences by a nearest-neighbor algorithm in which closely related sequences were merged to remove PCR and sequencing errors. Alignment of CDR3 sequences to IMGT reference sequences was used to assign V, D and J gene segments. For a sequence to be retained, at least a six-nucleotide match to both a V gene segment and a J gene segment was required. Rearrangements were called productive when the CDR3 lacked stop codons and stayed in frame with V and J; all others were non-productive. Following IMGT convention, CDR3 was defined as the stretch from the second conserved V-encoded cysteine up to the conserved J-encoded phenylalanine. In an earlier analysis of 587 of the donors, sequences lacking an unambiguous match to a single V gene segment were excluded. An earlier analysis of fewer than 750 of the donors called V segments functional above 56.7% productive rearrangements and segregating when the between-donor standard deviation exceeded 5%. A statistical classification framework was built to diagnose cytomegalovirus status from the catalog of TCR beta chain sequences. V and J gene assignment, in a later analysis, came from comparing TCR nucleotide sequences with IMGT/GENE-DB human TR gene sequences. Using the TCRdist pipeline, a later analysis assigned CDR3 sequences along with most-parsimonious VDJ recombination scenarios. A later analysis defined each TCR beta chain by its CDR3 amino acid sequence plus V-gene family, and excluded reads lacking a unique V-gene family. A later analysis removed several hundred highly shared, low-generation-probability nucleotide sequences to deal with suspected cross-contamination and a sequencing artifact. For each public chain, a later analysis derived a clonal expansion index from normalized ranks of inferred template counts within each repertoire. In a later analysis, generation probabilities were computed using a VDJ recombination model fitted to out-of-frame rearrangements, and the results were checked against IGoR. In a later analysis, hypergeometric tests were used to score TCR-TCR, TCR-HLA and TCR-CMV co-occurrence, with a repertoire-size bias correction applied to TCR pairs. In a later analysis, false discovery rates were estimated by permuting HLA or CMV assignments 20 times. In a later analysis, co-occurring TCRs were grouped with DBSCAN, and TCRdist sequence similarity was added when clustering was performed within HLA-allele-positive subsets. Co-occurrence clustering excluded repertoires with fewer than 30,000 or more than 120,000 public chains, plus five with anomalous nucleotide sharing. TCRdb retrieved this table from immuneACCESS and kept in-frame rearrangements only. Not all clones are present; in checked studies, unresolved V genes account for under half, and no reason is known for the remainder. V, J and clone size are those of that table, while D and trimming were read from the DNA. The sample's records list tens of thousands of clones. Approximately 0.7% of the sample belongs to the ten largest clones.

The trim is 3 bases for V and 8 bases for J, with a gap of 17 bases between the germline ends. Counted from cysteine to phenylalanine, this CDR3 has 15 amino acids. Only the CDR3 portion is preserved as DNA: 45 bases, with reading frame beginning at the first base. According to the germline V gene, CDR1 reads SGHRS and CDR2 reads YFSETQ. With regard to this clone: The antigen this receptor binds is unknown.

The cohort consisted of some 730 healthy bone marrow donors. Cohort members were all nominally healthy when sampled, although unrecorded immune exposures were likely present. The donor was CMV seronegative and was included in the group of 352 seronegative cohort members. A peripheral blood sample was provided by each donor, and peripheral blood mononuclear cells were used for TCR beta sequencing. Genomic DNA extraction from the blood cell samples was performed with the Qiagen DNeasy Blood Extraction Kit. The chain links TRBV5-1 with TRBJ1-4, and perhaps TRBD1 as D gene, on 5 matching bases. Sequencing was carried out using PBMCs. This clonotype was obtained from a man aged 30 to 39 in good health and CMV-seronegative. This receptor has the CDR3 CASSYNYGGSEKLFF. The DNA is TGCGCCAGCAGCTACAACTACGGGGGGAGCGAAAAACTGTTTTTT.